Presented here are 17 T cell receptor beta chains from one specimen sequenced in a study of blood T cell repertoires in COVID-19. Generated by immunoSEQ multiplex PCR, the TCRdb table keeps only in-frame clones and is missing some. The table includes approximately 130,000 clones, roughly 81% detected once. Sequenced material: peripheral blood. These receptors were obtained from a human donor in a cohort sampled during active COVID-19.

This clone is a singleton in its sample. The chain employs TRBV3-1 (or the pseudogene TRBV3-2) and TRBJ2-3; D is unclear. Germline V gives CDR1 LGHDT, CDR2 YNNKEL (reference sequence). The CDR3 loop spans 13 amino acids. V lost 2 bases to trimming and J lost 4 bases, with 7 bases between them. CDR3 nucleotides: TGTGCCAGCAGCCAAAGGAGCCCAGATACGCAGTATTTT. This translates into CASSQRSPDTQYF.

The chain links TRBV27 to TRBJ2-7, with 7 nucleotides matching TRBD1. V gave up 0 bases and J gave up 5 bases; unmatched junction bases: 16. In germline, CDR1 is MNHEY, CDR2 SMNVEV (reference sequence). There are 18 residues in the CDR3. The CDR3 bases are TGTGCCAGCAGTTTATCGAGAGGGGGCCTTACCCCGGGGCACGAGCAGTACTTC. This translates into CASSLSRGGLTPGHEQYF.

This chain joins TRBV7-3 and TRBJ1-3, with D possibly matching TRBD1 (6 bases). Deletions cut 5 bases from V and 0 bases from J, with 17 bases between. This CDR3 comprises 17 residues. CDR1 is SGHTA, CDR2 FQGTGA, per germline. CDR3 residues: CASSATNPGASGNTIYF. CDR3 DNA: TGTGCCAGCAGCGCCACGAACCCAGGGGCCTCTGGAAACACCATATATTTT.

The rearrangement uses TRBV11-2 and TRBJ2-7, with a tentative D call TRBD2 (5 bases). The CDR3 covers 15 residues. Germline CDR1 SGHAT, CDR2 FQNNGV. Between the trimmed V and J ends, which lost 4 bases and 6 bases, there was a span of 19 bases. CDR3 coding DNA: TGTGCCAGCAGCTCCCCGGGGAGCCTGCGTGTCGAGCAGTACTTC. This codes for CASSSPGSLRVEQYF.

The genes are TRBV5-8 and TRBJ2-1, with D unclear. Germline CDR1 and CDR2: SGHTS and YDEGEE. V gave up 0 bases and J gave up 10 bases, with 11 bases separating them. The CDR3 sequence is 13 residues long. Here the CDR3 reads CASSLVGFEEQFF. DNA for the CDR3: TGTGCCAGCAGCTTGGTGGGCTTTGAGGAGCAGTTCTTC. The entire variable domain, with the rest obtained from reference TRBV5-8 and TRBJ2-1, is as follows: EAGVTQSPTHLIKTRGQQATLRCSPISGHTSVYWYQQALGLGLQFLLWYDEGEERNRGNFPPRFSGRQFPNYSSELNVNALELEDSALYLCASSLVGFEEQFFGPGTRLTVL.

In DNA form, the CDR3 reads TGTGCCAGCAGCGTAGAACTTTCTGGGGCCAACGTCCTGACTTTC. Residues: CASSVELSGANVLTF. The chain combines TRBV9 with TRBJ2-6, with unresolved D. Germline CDR1 SGDLS, CDR2 YYNGEE. This CDR3 region has 15 residues. The V gene lost 0 bases and the J gene lost 1 base, with 5 bases spanning the gap.

This clone was seen more than once but under ten times. The chain couples TRBV4-2 to TRBJ1-2; D perhaps matches TRBD1 (6 bases). Trimming left V 0 bases short and J 8 bases short, with 19 bases between. CDR3 length: 16 amino acids. CDR1 and CDR2 (germline): LGHNA, YNFKEQ. The DNA of the CDR3 is TGTGCCAGCAGCCAAGATCGGGGGGGCCGAGGGAGCGGCTACACCTTC. Encoded protein: CASSQDRGGRGSGYTF.

This chain uses TRBV5-1 with TRBJ2-1, with D tentatively TRBD1 (6 bases). CDR1 is SGHRS, CDR2 YFSETQ, per germline. The CDR3 is made up of 13 amino acids. V gave up 1 base and J gave up 6 bases, with 8 bases separating them. This chain's CDR3 is CASSLTGPNEQFF. The CDR3 bases are TGCGCCAGCAGCTTGACAGGGCCCAATGAGCAGTTCTTC.

This clone has only one observation. V gene TRBV9 combines with J gene TRBJ2-3, with a weak D call TRBD1 (6 bases). V was shortened by 4 bases and J by 2 bases, with 17 bases between the two germline ends. Germline V gives CDR1 SGDLS, CDR2 YYNGEE. The CDR3 runs to 16 residues. CDR3 in amino acids: CASSPNGGGVTDTQYF. CDR3 sequence (DNA): TGTGCCAGCAGCCCCAATGGGGGCGGAGTCACAGATACGCAGTATTTT.

V gene TRBV3-1 (or the pseudogene TRBV3-2) combines with J gene TRBJ1-2; D not resolved. The V and J ends lost 4 bases and 4 bases respectively, with 16 bases between them. This CDR3 spans 15 amino acids. Germline V gene sequence: CDR1 LGHDT, CDR2 YNNKEL (reference sequence). DNA for the CDR3: TGTGCCAGCAGCCCAAGGCTAAGGAGTCCCTATGGCTACACCTTC. It yields the protein CASSPRLRSPYGYTF.

The chain uses TRBV19 and TRBJ1-4; TRBD1 aligns across 7 bases. The CDR3 covers 14 residues. Trimming at V came to 5 bases and at J to 5 bases, leaving 5 bases not matched to a gene. CDR1 is LNHDA, CDR2 SQIVND, per germline (reference sequence). CDR3 nucleotides: TGTGCCAGTAGTCCGACAGGGCCAAATGAAAAACTGTTTTTT. Translating gives CASSPTGPNEKLFF. Full variable domain (missing parts from reference TRBV19 and TRBJ1-4): DGGITQSPKYLFRKEGQNVTLSCEQNLNHDAMYWYRQDPGQGLRLIYYSQIVNDFQKGDIAEGYSVSREKKESFPLTVTSAQKNPTAFYLCASSPTGPNEKLFFGSGTQLSVL.

The chain carries TRBV6-1 and TRBJ2-1, with TRBD2 identical over 10 bases. CDR3 length equals 15 residues. Germline V gene sequence: CDR1 MNHNS, CDR2 SASEGT. V dropped 1 base and J dropped 7; count of bases not matched to a gene: 4. The CDR3 sequence is CASSEGGLARNEQFF. The CDR3 region has the DNA TGTGCCAGCAGTGAAGGGGGACTAGCGAGGAATGAGCAGTTCTTC.

This clone turned up a few times. The CDR3 loop is CASSEAVRLSPQHF. The DNA for the CDR3 is TGTGCCAGCAGTGAAGCCGTACGGTTATCGCCCCAGCATTTT. The rearrangement joins TRBV6-1 to TRBJ1-5, with D uncertain. V lost 0 bases and J lost 9, with 12 bases in between. CDR3 size: 14 residues. Germline CDR1 and CDR2: MNHNS and SASEGT.

The sample holds a few counts of this clone. The chain couples TRBV14 to TRBJ2-5, with 11 bases matching TRBD2. CDR1 and CDR2 from the germline V gene are SGHDN and FVKESK. The CDR3 extends over 18 amino acids. V was clipped by 3 bases and J by 5 bases; unmatched bases: 14. This CDR3 reads CASSHTGLLAGGWETQYF. The CDR3 bases are TGTGCCAGCAGCCACACCGGACTTCTAGCGGGGGGATGGGAGACCCAGTACTTC.

This chain uses TRBV2 with TRBJ2-7; D might be TRBD1 (6 bases). This CDR3 spans 14 amino acids. Trimming cost V 5 bases and J 7 bases, with 18 bases left between them. Germline V CDR1 and CDR2: SNHLY, FYNNEI. The CDR3 loop reads CASSSLTGSTEQYF. As DNA, the CDR3 is TGTGCCAGCAGTTCCCTCACAGGGTCCACGGAGCAGTACTTC.

This chain joins TRBV2 and TRBJ2-5; D unclear. CDR1 SNHLY and CDR2 FYNNEI come from the germline V gene. The CDR3 runs to 13 residues. V was clipped by 8 bases and J by 9 bases, with 19 bases between them. CDR3 amino acids: CASSSLGSGAQYF. In nucleotides, the CDR3 is TGTGCCAGCTCAAGTCTTGGTTCGGGTGCCCAGTACTTC.

This clone was observed a few times. V and J are TRBV30 and TRBJ1-6; 7 bases line up with TRBD1. The CDR3 spans 15 residues. In germline, CDR1 is GTSNPN, CDR2 SVGIG (reference sequence). V trimming: 7 bases; J trimming: 0 bases; junction bases outside the gene matches: 6. CDR3 loop: CASTTGSSYNSPLHF. In DNA form, the CDR3 reads TGTGCCTCTACGACAGGGAGCTCCTATAATTCACCCCTCCACTTT.